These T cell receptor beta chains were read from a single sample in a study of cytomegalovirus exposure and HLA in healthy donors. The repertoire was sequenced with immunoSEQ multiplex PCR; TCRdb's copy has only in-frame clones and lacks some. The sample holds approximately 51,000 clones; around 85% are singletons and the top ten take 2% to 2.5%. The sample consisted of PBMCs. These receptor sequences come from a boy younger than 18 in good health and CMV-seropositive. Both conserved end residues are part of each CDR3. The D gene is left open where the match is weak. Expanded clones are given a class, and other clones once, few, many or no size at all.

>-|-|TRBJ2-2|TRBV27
CASSLLYRGAKTGELFF
TGTGCCAGCAGTTTATTGTATCGGGGGGCCAAAACCGGGGAGCTGTTTTTT
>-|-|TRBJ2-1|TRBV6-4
CASSDSGLGAVNEQFF
TGTGCCAGCAGTGACTCGGGGTTGGGGGCGGTGAATGAGCAGTTCTTC
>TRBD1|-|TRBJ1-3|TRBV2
CASSGNRGNTIYF
TGTGCCAGCAGTGGAAACAGGGGGAACACCATATATTTT
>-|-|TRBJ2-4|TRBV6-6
CASSYGRGDIQYF
TGTGCCAGCAGTTACGGGAGGGGGGACATTCAGTACTTC
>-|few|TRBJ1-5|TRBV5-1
CASSLRDYRVFWPQHF
TGCGCCAGCAGCTTACGAGACTATAGGGTTTTCTGGCCCCAGCATTTT
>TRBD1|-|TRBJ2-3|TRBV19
CASSPGQARTDTQYF
TGTGCCAGTAGCCCGGGACAGGCCCGCACAGATACGCAGTATTTT
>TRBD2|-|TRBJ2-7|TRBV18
CASSPSGGSRNEQYF
TGTGCCAGCTCACCTAGCGGGGGTTCTAGGAACGAGCAGTACTTC
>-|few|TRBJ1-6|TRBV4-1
CASSPSQSRAPLHF
TGCGCCAGCAGCCCAAGCCAGTCCAGGGCACCCCTCCACTTT
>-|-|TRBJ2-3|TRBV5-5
CASSYPLRPDTQYF
TGTGCCAGCAGCTACCCACTCCGTCCAGATACGCAGTATTTT
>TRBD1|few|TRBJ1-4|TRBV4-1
CASSHRLGGQLNEKLFF
TGCGCCAGCAGCCACCGATTGGGGGGACAGCTAAATGAAAAACTGTTTTTT
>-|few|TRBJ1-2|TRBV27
CASSSTGIPNYGYTF
TGTGCCAGCAGTTCGACAGGAATCCCTAACTATGGCTACACCTTC
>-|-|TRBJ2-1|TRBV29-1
CSVTRNEQFF
TGCAGCGTTACGCGGAATGAGCAGTTCTTC
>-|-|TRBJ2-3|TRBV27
CASHSATDTQYF
TGTGCCAGCCATTCCGCGACAGATACGCAGTATTTT
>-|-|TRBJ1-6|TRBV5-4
CASSSTHKTVNSPLHF
TGTGCCAGCAGCTCCACCCACAAGACAGTTAATTCACCCCTCCACTTT
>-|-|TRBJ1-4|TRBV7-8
CASSQELNEKLFF
TGTGCCAGCAGTCAGGAACTTAATGAAAAACTGTTTTTT
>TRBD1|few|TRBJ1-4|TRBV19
CASSTHRGPFEKLFF
TGTGCCAGTAGTACCCACAGGGGGCCTTTTGAAAAACTGTTTTTT
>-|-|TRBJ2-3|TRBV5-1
CASSLDLASDTQYF
TGCGCCAGCAGCTTGGATCTAGCTTCAGATACGCAGTATTTT
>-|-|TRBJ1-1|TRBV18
CASSPMAGDTEAFF
TGTGCCAGCTCACCTATGGCAGGGGACACTGAAGCTTTCTTT
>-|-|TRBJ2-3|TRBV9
CASSDPAGPTDTQYF
TGTGCCAGCAGCGACCCCGCGGGGCCCACAGATACGCAGTATTTT
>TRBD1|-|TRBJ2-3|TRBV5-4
CASSRRDSGKETQYF
TGTGCCAGCAGCCGAAGGGACAGTGGGAAAGAGACGCAGTATTTT
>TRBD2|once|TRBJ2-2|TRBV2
CASSEELAGATGELFF
TGTGCCAGCAGTGAGGAACTAGCGGGGGCGACCGGGGAGCTGTTTTTT
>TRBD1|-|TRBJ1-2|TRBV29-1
CSVGPADRDTNYGYTF
TGCAGCGTTGGTCCTGCGGACAGGGACACAAACTATGGCTACACCTTC
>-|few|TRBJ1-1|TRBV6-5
CASSEIERNTEAFF
TGTGCCAGCAGTGAAATCGAGCGGAACACTGAAGCTTTCTTT
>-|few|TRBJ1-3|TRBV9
CASSGPIEQGFSGNTIYF
TGTGCCAGCAGCGGACCGATCGAACAGGGCTTCTCTGGAAACACCATATATTTT
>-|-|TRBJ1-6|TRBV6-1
CASSEQVDRFDSPLHF
TGTGCCAGCAGTGAACAGGTTGATAGGTTCGATTCACCCCTCCACTTT
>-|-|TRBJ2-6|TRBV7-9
CSSSLTLSGGANVLTF
TGTTCCAGCAGTCTTACTTTATCGGGTGGGGCCAACGTCCTGACTTTC
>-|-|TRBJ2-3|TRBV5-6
CASSSSTGSTDTQYF
TGTGCCAGCAGCTCTTCTACAGGGAGCACAGATACGCAGTATTTT
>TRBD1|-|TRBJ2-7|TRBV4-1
CASSPAPGQGAYEQYF
TGCGCCAGCAGCCCAGCACCGGGACAGGGGGCCTACGAGCAGTACTTC
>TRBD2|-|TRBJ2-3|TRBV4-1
CASSGGRMDTQYF
TGCGCCAGCTCGGGGGGGCGGATGGATACGCAGTATTTT
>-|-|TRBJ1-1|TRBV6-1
CASSEPRGTEAFF
TGTGCCAGCAGTGAACCCAGGGGTACTGAAGCTTTCTTT
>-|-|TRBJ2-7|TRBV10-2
CASSVYHAYEQYF
TGCGCCAGCAGTGTCTACCATGCCTACGAGCAGTACTTC
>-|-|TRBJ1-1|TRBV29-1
CSVEVGGMNTEAFF
TGCAGCGTTGAAGTTGGGGGGATGAACACTGAAGCTTTCTTT
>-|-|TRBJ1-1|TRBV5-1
CASSLEPSRDTEAFF
TGCGCCAGCAGCTTGGAGCCCTCGAGGGACACTGAAGCTTTCTTT
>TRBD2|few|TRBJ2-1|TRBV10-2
CASSDLPWTSGGAVNEQFF
TGCGCCAGCAGTGACCTACCTTGGACTAGCGGGGGGGCTGTCAATGAGCAGTTCTTC
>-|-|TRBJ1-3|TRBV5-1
CASSLGSTGNTIYF
TGCGCCAGCAGCTTGGGTTCAACTGGAAACACCATATATTTT
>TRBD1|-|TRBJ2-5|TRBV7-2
CASSTPDRDAQETQYF
TGTGCCAGCAGCACACCGGACAGGGATGCCCAAGAGACCCAGTACTTC
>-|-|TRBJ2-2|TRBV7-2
CASSLARTNTGELFF
TGTGCCAGCAGCTTAGCTAGAACGAACACCGGGGAGCTGTTTTTT
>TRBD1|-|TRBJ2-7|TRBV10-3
CATSAPTGDYEQYF
TGTGCCACTAGCGCCCCGACAGGGGACTACGAGCAGTACTTC
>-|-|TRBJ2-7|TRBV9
CASSVDHRDLHEQYF
TGTGCCAGCAGCGTAGATCACAGGGATCTCCACGAGCAGTACTTC
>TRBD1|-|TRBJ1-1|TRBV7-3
CASSLDRVTEAFF
TGTGCCAGCAGCTTAGACAGGGTCACTGAAGCTTTCTTT
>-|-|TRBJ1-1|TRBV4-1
CASSQYPQGGGDTEAFF
TGCGCCAGCAGCCAATACCCACAGGGTGGTGGGGACACTGAAGCTTTCTTT
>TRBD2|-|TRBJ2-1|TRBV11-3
CASSPRTSGGHNEQFF
TGTGCCAGCAGCCCCCGGACTAGCGGGGGACACAATGAGCAGTTCTTC
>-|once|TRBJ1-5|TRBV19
CASSIDNLSNQPQHF
TGTGCCAGTAGTATCGACAATCTAAGCAATCAGCCCCAGCATTTT
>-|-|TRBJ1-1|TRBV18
CASSPTRGDTEAFF
TGTGCCAGCTCACCTACCCGGGGGGACACTGAAGCTTTCTTT
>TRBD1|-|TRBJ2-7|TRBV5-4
CASSRNTGTGYDEQYF
TGTGCCAGCAGCCGAAACACCGGGACAGGGTATGACGAGCAGTACTTC
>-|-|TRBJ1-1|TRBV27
CASSLLAGVNTEAFF
TGTGCCAGCAGTTTATTGGCAGGGGTGAACACTGAAGCTTTCTTT
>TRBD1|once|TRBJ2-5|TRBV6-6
CASSYSDRGKTQYF
TGTGCCAGCAGTTACTCCGACAGGGGAAAGACCCAGTACTTC
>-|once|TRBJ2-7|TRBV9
CASSPFLNYEQYF
TGTGCCAGCAGCCCCTTTTTAAACTACGAGCAGTACTTC
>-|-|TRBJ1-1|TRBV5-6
CASSLLGAEAFF
TGTGCCAGCAGCTTGCTCGGGGCTGAAGCTTTCTTT
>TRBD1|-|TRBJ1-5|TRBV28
CASSRDSNQPQHF
TGTGCCAGCAGTAGGGACAGTAATCAGCCCCAGCATTTT
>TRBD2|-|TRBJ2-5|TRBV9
CASSIRPSGGAGETQYF
TGTGCCAGCAGCATTCGACCTAGCGGGGGGGCGGGAGAGACCCAGTACTTC
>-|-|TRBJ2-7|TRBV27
CASAGSAYEQYF
TGTGCCAGCGCAGGGTCGGCTTACGAGCAGTACTTC
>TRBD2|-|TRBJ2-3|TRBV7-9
CASTPLAGGHQDTQYF
TGTGCCAGCACCCCACTAGCGGGGGGGCATCAAGATACGCAGTATTTT